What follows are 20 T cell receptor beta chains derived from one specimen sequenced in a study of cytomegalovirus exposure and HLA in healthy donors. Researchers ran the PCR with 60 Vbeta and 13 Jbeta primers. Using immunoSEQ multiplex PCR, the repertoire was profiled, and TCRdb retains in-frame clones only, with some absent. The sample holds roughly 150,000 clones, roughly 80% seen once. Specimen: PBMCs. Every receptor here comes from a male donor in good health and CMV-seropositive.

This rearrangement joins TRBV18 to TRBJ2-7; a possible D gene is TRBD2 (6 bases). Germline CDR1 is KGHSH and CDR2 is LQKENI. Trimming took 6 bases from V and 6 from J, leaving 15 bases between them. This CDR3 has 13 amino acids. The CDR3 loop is CASSPGLTPEQYF. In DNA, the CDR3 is TGTGCCAGCTCCCCGGGACTTACTCCCGAGCAGTACTTC.

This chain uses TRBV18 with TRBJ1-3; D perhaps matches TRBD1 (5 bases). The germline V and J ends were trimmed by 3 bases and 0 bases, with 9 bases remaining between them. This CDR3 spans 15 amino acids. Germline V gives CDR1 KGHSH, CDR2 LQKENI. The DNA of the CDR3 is TGTGCCAGCTCACCCGTGACAGTCTCTGGAAACACCATATATTTT. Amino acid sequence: CASSPVTVSGNTIYF.

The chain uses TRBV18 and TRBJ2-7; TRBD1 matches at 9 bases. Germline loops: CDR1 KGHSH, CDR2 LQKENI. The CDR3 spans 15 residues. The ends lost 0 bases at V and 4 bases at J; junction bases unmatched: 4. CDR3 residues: CASSPPGQGLYEQYF. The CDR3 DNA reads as TGTGCCAGCTCACCACCGGGACAGGGCTTGTACGAGCAGTACTTC.

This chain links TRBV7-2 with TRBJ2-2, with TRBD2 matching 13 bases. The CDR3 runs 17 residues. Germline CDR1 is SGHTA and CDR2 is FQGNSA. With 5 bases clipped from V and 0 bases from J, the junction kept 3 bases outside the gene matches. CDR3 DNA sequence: TGTGCCAGCAGCCGACTAGCGGGAGGTGCGAACACCGGGGAGCTGTTTTTT. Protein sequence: CASSRLAGGANTGELFF.

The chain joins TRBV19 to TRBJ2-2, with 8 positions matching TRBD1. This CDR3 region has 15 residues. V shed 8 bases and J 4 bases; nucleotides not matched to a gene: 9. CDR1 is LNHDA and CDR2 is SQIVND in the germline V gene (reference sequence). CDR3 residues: CASYPGQAITGELFF. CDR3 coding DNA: TGTGCCAGTTACCCGGGACAGGCGATCACCGGGGAGCTGTTTTTT. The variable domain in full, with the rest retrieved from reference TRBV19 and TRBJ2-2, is DGGITQSPKYLFRKEGQNVTLSCEQNLNHDAMYWYRQDPGQGLRLIYYSQIVNDFQKGDIAEGYSVSREKKESFPLTVTSAQKNPTAFYLCASYPGQAITGELFFGEGSRLTVL.

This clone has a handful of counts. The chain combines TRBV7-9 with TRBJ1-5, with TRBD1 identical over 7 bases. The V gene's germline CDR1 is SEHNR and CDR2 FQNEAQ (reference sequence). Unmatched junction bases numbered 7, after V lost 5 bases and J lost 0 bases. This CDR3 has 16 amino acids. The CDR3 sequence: CASSRWTGYSNQPQHF. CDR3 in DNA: TGTGCCAGCAGCCGTTGGACAGGTTATAGCAATCAGCCCCAGCATTTT.

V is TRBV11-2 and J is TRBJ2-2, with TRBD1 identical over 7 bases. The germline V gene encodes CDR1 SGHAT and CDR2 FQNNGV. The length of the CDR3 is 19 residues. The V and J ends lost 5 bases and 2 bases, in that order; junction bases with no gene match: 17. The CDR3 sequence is CASSPLGPGHRGNTGELFF. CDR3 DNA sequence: TGTGCCAGCAGCCCCTTAGGCCCGGGGCACAGGGGTAACACCGGGGAGCTGTTTTTT.

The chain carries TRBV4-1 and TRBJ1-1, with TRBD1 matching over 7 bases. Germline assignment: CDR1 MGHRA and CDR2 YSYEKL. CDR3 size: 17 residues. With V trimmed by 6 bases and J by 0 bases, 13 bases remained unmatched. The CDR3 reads CASRTGDHLSVNTEAFF. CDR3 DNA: TGCGCCAGCAGAACAGGGGATCATCTATCCGTGAACACTGAAGCTTTCTTT.

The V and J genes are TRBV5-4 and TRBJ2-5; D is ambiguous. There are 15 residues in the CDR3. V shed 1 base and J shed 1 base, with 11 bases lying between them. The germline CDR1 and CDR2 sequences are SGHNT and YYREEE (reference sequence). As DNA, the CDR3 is TGTGCCAGCAGCTTGCCCCTGAGTCCCCAAGAGACCCAGTACTTC. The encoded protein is CASSLPLSPQETQYF.

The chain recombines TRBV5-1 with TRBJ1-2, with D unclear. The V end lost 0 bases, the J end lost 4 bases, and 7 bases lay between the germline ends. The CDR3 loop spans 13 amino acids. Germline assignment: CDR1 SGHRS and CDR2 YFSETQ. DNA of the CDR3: TGCGCCAGCAGCTTGGAACTGATCTATGGCTACACCTTC. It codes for CASSLELIYGYTF.

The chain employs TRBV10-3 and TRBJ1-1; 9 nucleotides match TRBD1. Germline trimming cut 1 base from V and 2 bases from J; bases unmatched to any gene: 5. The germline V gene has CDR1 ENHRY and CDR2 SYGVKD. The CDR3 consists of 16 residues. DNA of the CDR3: TGTGCCATCAGTGAGTTTGGGGACAGGGTAAACACTGAAGCTTTCTTT. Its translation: CAISEFGDRVNTEAFF.

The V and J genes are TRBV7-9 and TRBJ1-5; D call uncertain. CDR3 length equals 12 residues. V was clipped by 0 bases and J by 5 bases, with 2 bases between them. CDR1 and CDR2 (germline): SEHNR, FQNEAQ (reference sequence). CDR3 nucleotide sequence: TGTGCCAGCAGCTTAGCCGATCAGCCCCAGCATTTT. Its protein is CASSLADQPQHF.

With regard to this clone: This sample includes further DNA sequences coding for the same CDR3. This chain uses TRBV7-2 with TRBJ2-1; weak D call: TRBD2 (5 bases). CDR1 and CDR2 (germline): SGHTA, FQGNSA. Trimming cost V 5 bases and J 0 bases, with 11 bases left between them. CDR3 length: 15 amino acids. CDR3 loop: CASSPSGSSYNEQFF. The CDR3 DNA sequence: TGTGCCAGCAGCCCCTCGGGGAGCTCCTACAATGAGCAGTTCTTC.

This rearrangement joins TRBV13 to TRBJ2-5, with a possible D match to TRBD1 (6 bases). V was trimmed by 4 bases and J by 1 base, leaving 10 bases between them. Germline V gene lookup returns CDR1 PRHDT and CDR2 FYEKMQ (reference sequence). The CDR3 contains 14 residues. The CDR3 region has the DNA TGTGCCAGCAGCTCGGGACAACTCCAAGAGACCCAGTACTTC. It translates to CASSSGQLQETQYF.

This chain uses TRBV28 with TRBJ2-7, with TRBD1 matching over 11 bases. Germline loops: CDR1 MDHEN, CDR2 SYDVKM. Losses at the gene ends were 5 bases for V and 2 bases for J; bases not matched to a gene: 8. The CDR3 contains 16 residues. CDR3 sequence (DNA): TGTGCCAGCAGTGGTCGGGACAGGGGGTCCCCCTACGAGCAGTACTTC. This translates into CASSGRDRGSPYEQYF.

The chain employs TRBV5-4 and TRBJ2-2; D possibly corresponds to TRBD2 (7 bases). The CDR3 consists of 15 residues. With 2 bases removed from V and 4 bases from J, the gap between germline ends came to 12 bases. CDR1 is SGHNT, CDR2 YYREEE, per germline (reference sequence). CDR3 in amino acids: CASSFIGGGTGELFF. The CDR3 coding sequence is TGTGCCAGCAGCTTCATAGGGGGGGGCACCGGGGAGCTGTTTTTT.

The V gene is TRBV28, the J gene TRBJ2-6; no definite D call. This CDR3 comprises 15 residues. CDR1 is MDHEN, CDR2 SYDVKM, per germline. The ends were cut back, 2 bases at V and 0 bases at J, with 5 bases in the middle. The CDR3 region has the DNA TGTGCCAGCAGTTTAGACAACTCTGGGGCCAACGTCCTGACTTTC. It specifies CASSLDNSGANVLTF.

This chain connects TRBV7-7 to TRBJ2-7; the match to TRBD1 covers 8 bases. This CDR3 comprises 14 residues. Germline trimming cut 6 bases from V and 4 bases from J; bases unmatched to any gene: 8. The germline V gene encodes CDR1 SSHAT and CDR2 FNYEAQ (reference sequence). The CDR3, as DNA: TGTGCCAGCAGTTCTGGGACAGGTTCATACGAGCAGTACTTC. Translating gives CASSSGTGSYEQYF.

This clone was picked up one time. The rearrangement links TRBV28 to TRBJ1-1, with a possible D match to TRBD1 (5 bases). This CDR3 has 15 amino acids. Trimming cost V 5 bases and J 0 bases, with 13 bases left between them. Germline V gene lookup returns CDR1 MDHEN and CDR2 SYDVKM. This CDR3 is CASSLGTLVNTEAFF. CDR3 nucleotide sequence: TGTGCCAGCAGTCTCGGGACTCTTGTGAACACTGAAGCTTTCTTT. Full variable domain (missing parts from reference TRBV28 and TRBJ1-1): DVKVTQSSRYLVKRTGEKVFLECVQDMDHENMFWYRQDPGLGLRLIYFSYDVKMKEKGDIPEGYSVSREKKERFSLILESASTNQTSMYLCASSLGTLVNTEAFFGQGTRLTVV.

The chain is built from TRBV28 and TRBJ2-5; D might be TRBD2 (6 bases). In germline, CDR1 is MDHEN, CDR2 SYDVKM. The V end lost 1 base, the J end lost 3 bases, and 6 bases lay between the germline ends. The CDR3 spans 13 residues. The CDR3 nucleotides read TGTGCCAGCAGTTTATTAGCGGAAGAGACCCAGTACTTC. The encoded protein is CASSLLAEETQYF.